This TCR beta chain was retrieved from a study of human versus mouse CDR3 diversity and MHC coevolution. Looked up from germline, CDR1 is SGHTA and CDR2 is FQGNSA. The CDR3 runs to 12 residues. V was shortened by 6 bases and J by 6 bases, with 10 bases between the two germline ends. About this clone: Its antigen is unidentified.

Sorting isolated naive CD4 T cells lacking CD45RO and expressing CD62L. Clones were read by immunoSEQ multiplex PCR, and TCRdb kept only the in-frame ones, dropping some. Among just under 60,000 clones listed, around 94% were seen once. Study results and caveats: The lowest clonal inequality scores came from two of three human donors.

The J gene is TRBJ2-3, the V gene TRBV7-2, with TRBD2 as a possible D gene (5 bases). Source material: naive CD4+ T cells from blood. Subset indicated: CD45RO-negative CD62L-positive naive CD4 T cells. The receptor was derived from a person in their 60s in good health. The CDR3 DNA reads TGTGCCAGCAGTTTGGACTGGGATACGCAGTATTTT. Its protein product is CASSLDWDTQYF.